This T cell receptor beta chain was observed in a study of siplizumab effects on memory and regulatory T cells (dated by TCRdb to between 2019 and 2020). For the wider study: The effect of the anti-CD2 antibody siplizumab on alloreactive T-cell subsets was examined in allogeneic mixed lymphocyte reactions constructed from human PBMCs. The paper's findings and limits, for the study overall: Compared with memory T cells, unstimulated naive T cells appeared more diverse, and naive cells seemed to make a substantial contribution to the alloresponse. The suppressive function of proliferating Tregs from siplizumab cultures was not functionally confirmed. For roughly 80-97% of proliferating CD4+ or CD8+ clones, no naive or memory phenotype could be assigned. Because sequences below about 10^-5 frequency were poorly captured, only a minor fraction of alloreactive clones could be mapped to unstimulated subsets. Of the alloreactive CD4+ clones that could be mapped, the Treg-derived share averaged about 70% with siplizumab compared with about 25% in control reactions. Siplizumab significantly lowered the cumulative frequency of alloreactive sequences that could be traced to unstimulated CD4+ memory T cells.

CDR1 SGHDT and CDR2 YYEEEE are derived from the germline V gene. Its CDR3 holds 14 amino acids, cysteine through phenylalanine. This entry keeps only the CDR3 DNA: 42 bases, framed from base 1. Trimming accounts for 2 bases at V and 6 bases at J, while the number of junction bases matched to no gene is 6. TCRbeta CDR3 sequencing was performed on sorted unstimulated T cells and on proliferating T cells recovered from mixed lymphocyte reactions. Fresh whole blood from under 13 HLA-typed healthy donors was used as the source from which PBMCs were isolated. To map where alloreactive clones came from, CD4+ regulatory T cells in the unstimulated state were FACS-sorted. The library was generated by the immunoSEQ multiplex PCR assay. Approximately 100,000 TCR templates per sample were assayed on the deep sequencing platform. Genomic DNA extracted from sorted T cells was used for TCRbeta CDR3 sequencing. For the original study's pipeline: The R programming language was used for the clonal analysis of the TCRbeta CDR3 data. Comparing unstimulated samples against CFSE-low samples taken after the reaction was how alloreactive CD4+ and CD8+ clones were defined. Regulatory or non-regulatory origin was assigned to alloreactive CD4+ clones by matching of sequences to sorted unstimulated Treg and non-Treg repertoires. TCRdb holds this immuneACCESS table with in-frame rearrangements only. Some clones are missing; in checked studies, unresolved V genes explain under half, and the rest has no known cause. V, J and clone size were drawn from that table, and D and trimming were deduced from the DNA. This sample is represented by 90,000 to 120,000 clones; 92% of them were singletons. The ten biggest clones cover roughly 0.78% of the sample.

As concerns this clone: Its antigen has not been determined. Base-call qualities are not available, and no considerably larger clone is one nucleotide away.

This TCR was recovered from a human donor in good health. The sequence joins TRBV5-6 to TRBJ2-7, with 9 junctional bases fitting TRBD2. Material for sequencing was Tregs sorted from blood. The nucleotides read TGTGCCAGCAGCTTTGGTTCTAGCGGGGCCGAGCAGTACTTC. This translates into CASSFGSSGAEQYF.